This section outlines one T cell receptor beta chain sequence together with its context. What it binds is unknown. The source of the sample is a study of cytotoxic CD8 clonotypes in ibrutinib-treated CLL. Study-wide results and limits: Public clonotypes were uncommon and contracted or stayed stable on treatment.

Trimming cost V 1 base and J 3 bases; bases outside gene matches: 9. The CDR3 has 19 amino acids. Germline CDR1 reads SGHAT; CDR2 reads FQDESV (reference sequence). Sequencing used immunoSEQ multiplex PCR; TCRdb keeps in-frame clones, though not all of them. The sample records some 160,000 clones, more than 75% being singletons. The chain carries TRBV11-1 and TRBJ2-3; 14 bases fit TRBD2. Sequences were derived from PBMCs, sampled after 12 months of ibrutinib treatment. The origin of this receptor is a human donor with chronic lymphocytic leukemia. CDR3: CASSLDSTGTSGRTDTQYF. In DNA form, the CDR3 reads TGTGCCAGCAGCTTAGATTCGACGGGGACTAGCGGGAGAACAGATACGCAGTATTTT. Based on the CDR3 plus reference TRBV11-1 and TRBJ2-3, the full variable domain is EAEVAQSPRYKITEKSQAVAFWCDPISGHATLYWYRQILGQGPELLVQFQDESVVDDSQLPKDRFSAERLKGVDSTLKIQPAELGDSAMYLCASSLDSTGTSGRTDTQYFGPGTRLTVL.